This TCR beta chain stems from a study of T cells in Graves' hyperthyroidism and ophthalmopathy. Ophthalmopathy patients had Clinical Activity Score at least 3, NOSPECS grade at least 4, duration under 3 months. Findings and limits, study-wide: Most clonotypes expanded in the thyroid (above 0.001) were also present in blood.

The sample holds many counts of this clonotype. What it binds is unknown. This CDR3 is 16 amino acids long. V gave up 5 bases and J gave up 1 base, with 17 bases separating them. The germline V gene encodes CDR1 SGHAT and CDR2 FQNNGV. TCR beta CDR3 regions were amplified from RNA transcripts. Carried out on the TCR CDR3, a first-round RT-PCR used the HTBI primer set. TCRdb fed the multiplex PCR reads into MiXCR, producing one record per CDR3 protein. The sample lists hundreds of thousands of distinct CDR3 sequences; approximately 15% were seen once. V gene TRBV11-2 combines with J gene TRBJ1-2; D perhaps matches TRBD1 (6 bases). The sequence came from a man between 18 and 29 years old with Graves' ophthalmopathy. Specimen: blood. The CDR3 here is CASSLGQPSLNYGYTF. As DNA, the CDR3 is TGTGCCAGCAGCCTTGGACAGCCATCTCTTAACTATGGCTACACCTTC.